The 20 T cell receptor beta chains below all came from one sample that was sequenced in a study of monozygotic twins with inflammatory bowel disease. TCRdb re-called the 5' RACE reads and shows each CDR3 protein once, DNA omitted. The sample table sets out approximately 420,000 distinct CDR3 sequences. The sequencing sample was made of blood. These receptors originate from a human donor with ulcerative colitis or Crohn's disease, or a healthy co-twin of an affected twin (not recorded which).

The chain couples TRBV7-6 to TRBJ2-5; TCRdb's D call, TRBD2, is unchecked because there is no DNA. The germline CDR1 and CDR2 sequences are SGHVS and FNYEAQ. The CDR3 loop spans 16 amino acids. CDR3 region: CASRSPGLAGQETQYF.

The chain employs TRBV5-5 and TRBJ1-1; with no DNA, the TCRdb D assignment of TRBD1 cannot be verified. This CDR3 comprises 15 residues. Germline lookup yields CDR1 SGHKS and CDR2 YYEKEE (reference sequence). CDR3 residues: CASSSTGIMNTEAFF.

The rearrangement uses TRBV7-6 and TRBJ2-1; absent DNA, TCRdb's TRBD1 call cannot be checked. Germline loops: CDR1 SGHVS, CDR2 FNYEAQ. This CDR3 region has 15 residues. The CDR3 protein is CASSLQQGSYNEQFF.

The chain links TRBV6-2 or TRBV6-3 to TRBJ2-5; the D call of TRBD1 rests on TCRdb alone, since no DNA is present to check it. This CDR3 region has 12 residues. CDR1 and CDR2 (germline): MNHEY, SVGEGT. CDR3 region: CASRRTGETQYF.

The chain employs TRBV7-2 and TRBJ2-1; the TRBD2 assignment by TCRdb is unverifiable without DNA. The CDR3 extends over 16 amino acids. Germline assignment: CDR1 SGHTA and CDR2 FQGNSA. The CDR3 is CASSLALAGAYNEQFF.

The rearrangement links TRBV28 to TRBJ1-2; TCRdb gives TRBD1 as the D gene, but with no DNA this cannot be confirmed. The CDR3 spans 13 residues. CDR1 and CDR2 from the germline V gene are MDHEN and SYDVKM. The CDR3 sequence: CASSLGTIYGYTF.

The chain employs TRBV7-2 and TRBJ1-2; TCRdb reports TRBD1, a call that lacks DNA to check it against. In germline, CDR1 is SGHTA, CDR2 FQGNSA. The CDR3 is 16 residues long. Here the CDR3 reads CASSSPRGRITYGYTF. Using reference TRBV7-2 and TRBJ1-2 for the parts outside the CDR3, the full variable domain is GAGVSQSPSNKVTEKGKDVELRCDPISGHTALYWYRQSLGQGLEFLIYFQGNSAPDKSGLPSDRFSAERTGGSVSTLTIQRTQQEDSAVYLCASSSPRGRITYGYTFGSGTRLTVV.

V usage is TRBV28 and J usage is TRBJ2-5; TCRdb calls TRBD1, which cannot be checked without DNA. The germline gives CDR1 MDHEN, CDR2 SYDVKM. The CDR3 contains 16 residues. The CDR3 protein is CASSLYVGQGAETQYF.

The chain has TRBV3-1 and TRBJ2-7; as DNA is missing, the TRBD2 call by TCRdb cannot be tested. Germline V gives CDR1 LGHDT, CDR2 YNNKEL (reference sequence). The CDR3 is 17 residues long. The CDR3: CASSQDSGLAGVNEQYF.

This chain links TRBV10-3 with TRBJ2-3. The CDR3 runs to 13 residues. Germline CDR1 and CDR2: ENHRY and SYGVKD. The CDR3 reads CAISPAVRDTQYF.

CDR3 residues: CSASQQGASTEAFF. This rearrangement joins TRBV20-1 to TRBJ1-1; the TRBD1 assignment by TCRdb is unverifiable without DNA. The CDR3 spans 14 residues. Germline V gene lookup returns CDR1 DFQATT and CDR2 SNEGSKA (reference sequence).

V is TRBV20-1 and J is TRBJ2-7; absent DNA, TCRdb's TRBD2 call cannot be checked. The CDR3 length is 15 residues. The germline V gene encodes CDR1 DFQATT and CDR2 SNEGSKA (reference sequence). The CDR3 region is CSARALAAGNYEQYF.

The J gene is TRBJ1-1, the V gene TRBV12-3 or TRBV12-4; there is no DNA to check the TCRdb D call of TRBD1. The CDR3 sequence is 15 residues long. The chain's CDR3 is CASSFGRGFNTEAFF.

The chain is built from TRBV20-1 and TRBJ2-3; without DNA, the TCRdb call of TRBD2 cannot be checked. This CDR3 comprises 15 residues. Germline-derived CDR1 and CDR2 are DFQATT and SNEGSKA (reference sequence). The CDR3 spells CSARAGTKGTDTQYF.

This CDR3 is CSVQRLQNEKLFF. The V call is TRBV29-1, the J call TRBJ1-4. The CDR3 runs 13 residues. From germline, CDR1 is SQVTM and CDR2 ANQGSEA.

The chain combines TRBV12-3 or TRBV12-4 with TRBJ2-3; TCRdb outputs TRBD2, but without DNA this stays unchecked. The CDR3 runs 18 residues. The CDR3 is CASSLGPHGTSASDTQYF.

The J gene is TRBJ1-1, the V gene TRBV15. From germline, CDR1 is LNHNV and CDR2 YYDKDF (reference sequence). This CDR3 has 12 residues. This chain's CDR3 is CATSRGYTEAFF.

CDR3 sequence reads: CASSFAGSNEQFF. This rearrangement joins TRBV7-6 to TRBJ2-1. This CDR3 spans 13 amino acids. Germline V gene lookup returns CDR1 SGHVS and CDR2 FNYEAQ.

The chain joins TRBV20-1 to TRBJ1-1. Germline V gene data show CDR1 as DFQATT and CDR2 as SNEGSKA (reference sequence). The CDR3 loop spans 11 amino acids. The CDR3 loop reads CSASIDTEAFF.

CDR3 residues: CASSSGQTYGYTF. The rearrangement joins TRBV18 to TRBJ1-2; TCRdb reports TRBD1, a call that lacks DNA to check it against. The CDR3 spans 13 residues. Germline V gene sequence: CDR1 KGHSH, CDR2 LQKENI.